Here is one TCR beta chain with its context. Antigen: not known. From RNA transcripts, TCR beta CDR3 regions were amplified. HTBI primers drove first-round RT-PCR of the TCR CDR3. TCRdb re-analysed the multiplex PCR reads in MiXCR, keeping a single row per CDR3 protein. The sample lists just over 550,000 distinct CDR3 sequences; 35% to 55% were seen once. This record belongs to a study of T cells in Graves' hyperthyroidism and ophthalmopathy. Uncontrolled infection, other autoimmune disease, pregnancy and lactation each barred patients from inclusion. Study results and limitations: Median prediction lead before ophthalmopathy onset was 6.5 months with the model. Stable hyperthyroidism was separated from ophthalmopathy by a model based on 13 V-J features. In blood, most of the thyroid clonotypes expanded above 0.001 were also present.

What was sequenced was peripheral blood or thyroid tissue (not recorded which). The sequence was obtained from a woman aged 18 to 35 with Graves' hyperthyroidism.

CDR3 sequence reads: CASSYEGTDGYGYTF. Here the CDR3 DNA reads TGTGCCAGCAGTTATGAGGGGACCGACGGCTATGGCTACACCTTC. The rearrangement uses TRBV25-1 and TRBJ1-2; TRBD1 might be the D (5 bases). CDR1 and CDR2 (germline): MGHDK, SYGVNS. The CDR3 covers 15 residues. V lost 5 bases and J lost 4, with 17 bases in between.